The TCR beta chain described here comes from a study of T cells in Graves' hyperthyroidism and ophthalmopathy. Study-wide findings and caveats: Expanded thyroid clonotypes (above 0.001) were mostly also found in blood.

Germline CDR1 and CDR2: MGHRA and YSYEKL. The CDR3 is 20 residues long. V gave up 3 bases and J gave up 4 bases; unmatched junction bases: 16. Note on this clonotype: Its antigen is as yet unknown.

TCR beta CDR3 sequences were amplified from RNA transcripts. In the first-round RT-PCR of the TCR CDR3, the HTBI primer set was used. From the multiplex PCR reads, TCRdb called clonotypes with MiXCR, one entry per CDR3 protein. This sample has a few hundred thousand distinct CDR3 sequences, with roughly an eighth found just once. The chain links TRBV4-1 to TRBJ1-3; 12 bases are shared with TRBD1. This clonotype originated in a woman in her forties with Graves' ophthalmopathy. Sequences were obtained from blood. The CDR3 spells CASSHPKPGQGAHPGNTIYF. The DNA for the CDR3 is TGCGCCAGCAGCCACCCGAAACCGGGACAGGGGGCGCATCCCGGAAACACCATATATTTT.